This note documents a single TCR beta chain sequence. Its matching antigen is unknown. Other DNA sequences in the sample encode the same CDR3. This record comes from a study of shared clonotypes between healthy human individuals. Study-wide findings and caveats: The study found about 5% of naive CD4 clonotypes shared across four donors. Sequencing depth was expected to influence donor clonotype sharing.

Germline V gives CDR1 MDHEN, CDR2 SYDVKM. V shed 5 bases and J 4 bases; nucleotides not matched to a gene: 4. The CDR3 is made up of 13 amino acids. Deep level was the assay's run setting. Sequencing was performed with immunoSEQ multiplex PCR; in TCRdb, only in-frame clones are kept and a portion is missing. The sample lists about 2.4 million clones, roughly 93% occurring once. This TCR was sampled from a man between 18 and 29 years old in good health. Some clones in this sample may be carry-over from other donors' samples. The rearrangement links TRBV28 to TRBJ1-2; 7 bases are a match to TRBD1. Sequences were obtained from naive CD4+ T cells from PBMCs. Described subset: CD45RA+ positively selected. As DNA, the CDR3 is TGTGCCAGCAGTCCCGCAGGGGGCTATGGCTACACCTTC. It yields the protein CASSPAGGYGYTF.